Listed below are T cell receptor beta chains from one sample, sequenced in a study of radiation and T cells in renal cell carcinoma. Assay used: immunoSEQ multiplex PCR; TCRdb lists only in-frame clones, some missing. This table has about 130,000 clones, more than 70% appearing once. This sample comprised blood, obtained from a patient whose treatment included radiotherapy and nephrectomy. The receptors were gathered from a woman aged 45-65 years with renal cell carcinoma. Each CDR3 is given with its conserved first and last residue. Fields, in order: V gene, J gene, D gene, CDR3 protein. The D gene is left open where the match is weak.

>TRBV14|TRBJ2-2|-
CASSQAGRTGELFF
>TRBV15|TRBJ2-3|TRBD2
CATRSRRAGGPRELDTQYF
>TRBV6-6|TRBJ1-1|-
CASSYTGGADTEAFF
>TRBV29-1|TRBJ1-2|TRBD1
CSVGLGQAGQYGYTF
>TRBV7-2|-|-
CASSFWGYEQYF
>TRBV7-2|TRBJ1-1|-
CASGPWAAGAFF
>TRBV19|TRBJ2-4|-
CASSTRWVQYF
>TRBV18|TRBJ1-1|-
CASSHDRTDTEAFF
>TRBV29-1|TRBJ2-3|TRBD2
CSGTSGGGNTQYF
>TRBV2|TRBJ2-1|-
CASSEGFYNEQFF
>TRBV2|TRBJ2-5|-
CASSAEGVLQETQYF
>TRBV7-8|TRBJ2-2|-
CASSLGTEAGELFF
>TRBV29-1|TRBJ2-1|TRBD2
CSFWTSSTEQFF
>TRBV6-5|TRBJ1-4|-
CASSYRGNEKLFF
>TRBV4-1|TRBJ2-4|TRBD2
CASSLLTSGGPRAKNIQYF
>TRBV7-2|TRBJ2-7|-
CASSPSPGPYEQYF
>TRBV9|TRBJ2-3|TRBD1
CASREGDRFTDTQYF
>TRBV2|TRBJ1-2|-
CASSGVTPGPFGYTF
>TRBV6-6|TRBJ2-2|TRBD2
CASSTTSGGAGELFF
>TRBV4-3|TRBJ2-1|TRBD2
CASSPRTSTSGGAIHNEQFF
>TRBV19|TRBJ2-4|TRBD1
CASSVQGFNIQYF
>TRBV5-1|TRBJ2-7|TRBD1
CASSWTTGGKYEQYF
>TRBV6-5|TRBJ1-6|-
CASSYNFQGPLHF
>TRBV7-8|TRBJ2-2|TRBD2
CASSLPSGGAAGELFF
>TRBV29-1|TRBJ2-2|-
CSAMALARSTGELFF
>TRBV2|TRBJ1-2|-
CASSEAEWGWNYGYTF
>TRBV5-4|TRBJ2-7|-
CASSSMVTYEQYF
>TRBV7-9|TRBJ2-7|-
CASSRGEEQYF
>TRBV10-3|TRBJ1-1|-
CAISVRGGGLTEAFF
>TRBV30|TRBJ2-3|-
CAWSIRRADTQYF
>TRBV7-2|TRBJ2-3|-
CASSPIASSTDTQYF
>TRBV7-2|TRBJ1-1|TRBD1
CASSAAGGDTEAFF
>TRBV11-2|TRBJ1-6|-
CASSLGLGQETSNSPLHF
>TRBV5-6|TRBJ2-7|TRBD1
CASSSGTEPYEQYF
>TRBV4-3|TRBJ2-2|TRBD2
CASSQDIAGGPYGELFF
>TRBV7-2|TRBJ2-3|-
CASSLVSAPAANTQYF
>TRBV7-2|TRBJ2-2|TRBD1
CASSPTGTATGELFF
>TRBV2|TRBJ2-7|TRBD2
CASSSAGDEQYF
>TRBV18|TRBJ2-1|TRBD2
CASSPLLAGGNEQFF
>TRBV9|TRBJ1-2|TRBD1
CASSVLWDRGIRGYTF
>TRBV7-2|TRBJ2-1|-
CASSLLNEQFF
>TRBV2|TRBJ1-3|TRBD1
CASLRDRGSGNTIYF
>TRBV19|TRBJ1-4|TRBD1
CASSPRDSRNEKLFF
>TRBV5-8|TRBJ2-7|-
CASVKTSRARFKYF
>TRBV7-9|TRBJ1-2|-
CASSFGGGYGYTF
>TRBV6-5|TRBJ2-1|-
CASSSELEQFF
>TRBV4-1|TRBJ2-1|-
CASSQESTGSYNEQFF
>TRBV6-5|TRBJ1-1|-
CASSYRRPWDTEAFF
>TRBV4-1|TRBJ1-2|-
CASSLQGQGNGYTF
>TRBV4-2|TRBJ2-1|TRBD2
CASSQAERGGRNEQFF
>TRBV30|TRBJ1-2|-
CAWSPLGYGYTF
>TRBV5-1|TRBJ2-4|TRBD2
CASSFASGGGNIQYF
>TRBV6-4|TRBJ1-1|-
CASSQGRENTEAFF
>TRBV5-8|TRBJ2-1|TRBD2
CASLGLAGSYNEQFF